This TCR beta chain was profiled in a study of shared clonotypes between healthy human individuals. Study findings and constraints: Naive subsets typically showed greater estimated richness than memory subsets.

This clone is a singleton in its sample. The antigen is undetermined. Positive CCR7 selection of CD45RO-negative cells yielded the naive CD8 cells, and terminally differentiated effector memory CD45RA+ cells were excluded. At a deep level, the assay was run. Repertoires were generated with immunoSEQ multiplex PCR, while TCRdb's copy carries only in-frame clones and drops some. The table records 1.5 million to 2.5 million clones, roughly 95% of them present only once. V dropped 4 bases and J dropped 0 bases, with 14 bases sitting between them. Per the germline V gene, CDR1 is SGHRS and CDR2 is YFSETQ. The CDR3 extends over 15 amino acids.

The J gene is TRBJ2-7, the V gene TRBV5-1; D tentatively reads TRBD1 or TRBD2 (5 bases each). The TCR was taken from a man between 18 and 35 years old in good health. The material sequenced was naive CD8+ T cells sorted from blood. CDR3 protein: CASSAPYGASYEQYF. The DNA for the CDR3 is TGCGCCAGCAGCGCCCCTTACGGGGCCTCCTACGAGCAGTACTTC.